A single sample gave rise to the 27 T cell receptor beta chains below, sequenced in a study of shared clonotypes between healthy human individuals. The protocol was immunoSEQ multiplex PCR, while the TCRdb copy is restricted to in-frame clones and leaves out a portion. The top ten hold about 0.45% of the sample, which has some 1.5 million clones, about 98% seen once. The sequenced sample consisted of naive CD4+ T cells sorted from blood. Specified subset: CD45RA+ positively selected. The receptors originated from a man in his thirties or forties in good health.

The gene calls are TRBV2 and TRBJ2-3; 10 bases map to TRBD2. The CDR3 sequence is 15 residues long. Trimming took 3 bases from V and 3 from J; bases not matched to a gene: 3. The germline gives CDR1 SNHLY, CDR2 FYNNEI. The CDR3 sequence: CASSDGLAETDTQYF. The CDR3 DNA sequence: TGTGCCAGCAGTGACGGACTAGCGGAGACAGATACGCAGTATTTT.

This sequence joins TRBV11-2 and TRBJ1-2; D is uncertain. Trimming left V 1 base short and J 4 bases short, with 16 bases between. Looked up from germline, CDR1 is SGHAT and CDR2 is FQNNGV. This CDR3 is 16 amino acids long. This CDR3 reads CASSLVPLPISYGYTF. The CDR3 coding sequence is TGTGCCAGCAGCTTAGTGCCCCTCCCCATCTCCTATGGCTACACCTTC. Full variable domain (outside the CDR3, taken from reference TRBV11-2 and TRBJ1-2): EAGVAQSPRYKIIEKRQSVAFWCNPISGHATLYWYQQILGQGPKLLIQFQNNGVVDDSQLPKDRFSAERLKGVDSTLKIQPAKLEDSAVYLCASSLVPLPISYGYTFGSGTRLTVV.

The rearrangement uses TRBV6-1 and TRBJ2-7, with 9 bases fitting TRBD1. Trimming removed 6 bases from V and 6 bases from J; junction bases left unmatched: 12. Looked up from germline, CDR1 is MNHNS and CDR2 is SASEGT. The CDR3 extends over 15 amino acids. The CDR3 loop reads CASRAVGTGISEQYF. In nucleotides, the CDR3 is TGTGCCAGCAGAGCCGTAGGGACAGGGATATCCGAGCAGTACTTC.

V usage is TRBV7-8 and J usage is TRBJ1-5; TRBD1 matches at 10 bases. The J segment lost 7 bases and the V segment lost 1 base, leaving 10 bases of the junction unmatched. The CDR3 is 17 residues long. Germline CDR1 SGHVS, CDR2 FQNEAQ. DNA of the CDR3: TGTGCCAGCAGCTTAGGACAGGGGGCCGGATCGGACCAGCCCCAGCATTTT. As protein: CASSLGQGAGSDQPQHF.

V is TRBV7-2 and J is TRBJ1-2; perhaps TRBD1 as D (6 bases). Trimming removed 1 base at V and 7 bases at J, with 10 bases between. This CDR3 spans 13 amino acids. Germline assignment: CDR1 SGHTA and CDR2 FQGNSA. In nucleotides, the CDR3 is TGTGCCAGCAGCTTAGGGGCAGGGGTTGGCTACACCTTC. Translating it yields CASSLGAGVGYTF.

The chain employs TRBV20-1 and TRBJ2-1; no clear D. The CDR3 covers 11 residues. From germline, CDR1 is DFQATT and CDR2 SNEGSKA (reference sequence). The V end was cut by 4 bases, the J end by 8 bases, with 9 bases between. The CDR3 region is CSANRAHEQFF. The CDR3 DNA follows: TGCAGTGCTAATCGAGCCCATGAGCAGTTCTTC.

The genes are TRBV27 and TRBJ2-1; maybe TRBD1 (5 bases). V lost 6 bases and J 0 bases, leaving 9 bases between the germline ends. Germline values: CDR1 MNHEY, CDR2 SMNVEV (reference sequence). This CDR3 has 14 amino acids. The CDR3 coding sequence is TGTGCCAGCAGCAGACAGAGCTCCTACAATGAGCAGTTCTTC. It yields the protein CASSRQSSYNEQFF.

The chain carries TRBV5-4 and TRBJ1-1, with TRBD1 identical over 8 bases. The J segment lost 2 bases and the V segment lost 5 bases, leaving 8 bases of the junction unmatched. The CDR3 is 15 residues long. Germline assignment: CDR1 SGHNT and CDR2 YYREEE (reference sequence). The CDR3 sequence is CASRPSTGVNTEAFF. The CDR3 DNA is TGTGCCAGCAGACCATCGACAGGGGTAAACACTGAAGCTTTCTTT.

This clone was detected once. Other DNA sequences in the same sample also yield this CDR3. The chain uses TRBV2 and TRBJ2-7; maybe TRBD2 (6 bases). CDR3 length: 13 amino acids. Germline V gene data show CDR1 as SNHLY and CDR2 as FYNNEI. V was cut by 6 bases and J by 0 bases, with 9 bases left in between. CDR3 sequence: CASRPGSSYEQYF. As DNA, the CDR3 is TGTGCCAGCAGGCCCGGGAGCTCCTACGAGCAGTACTTC.

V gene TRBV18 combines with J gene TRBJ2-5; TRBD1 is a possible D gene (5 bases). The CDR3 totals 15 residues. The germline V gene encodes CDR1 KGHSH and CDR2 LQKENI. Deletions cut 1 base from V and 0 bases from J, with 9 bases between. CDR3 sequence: CASSPRATDQETQYF. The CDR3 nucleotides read TGTGCCAGCTCACCACGGGCGACAGACCAAGAGACCCAGTACTTC.

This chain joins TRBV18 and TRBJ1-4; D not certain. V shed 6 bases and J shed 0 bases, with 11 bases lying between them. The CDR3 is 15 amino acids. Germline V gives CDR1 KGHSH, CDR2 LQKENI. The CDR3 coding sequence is TGTGCCAGCTCGGGAGCCGTTGCAACTAATGAAAAACTGTTTTTT. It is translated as CASSGAVATNEKLFF.

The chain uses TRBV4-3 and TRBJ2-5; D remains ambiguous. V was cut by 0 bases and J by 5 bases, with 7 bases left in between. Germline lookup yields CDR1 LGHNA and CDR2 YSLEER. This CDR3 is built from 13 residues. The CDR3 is CASSQDTLETQYF. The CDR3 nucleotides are TGCGCCAGCAGCCAAGATACCCTGGAGACCCAGTACTTC.

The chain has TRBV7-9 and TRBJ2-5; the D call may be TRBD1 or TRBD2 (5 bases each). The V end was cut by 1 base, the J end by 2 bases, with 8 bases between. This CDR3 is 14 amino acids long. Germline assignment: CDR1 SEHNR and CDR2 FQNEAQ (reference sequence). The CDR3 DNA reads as TGTGCCAGCAGCTTAGGGGGGACGCAAGAGACCCAGTACTTC. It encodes CASSLGGTQETQYF.

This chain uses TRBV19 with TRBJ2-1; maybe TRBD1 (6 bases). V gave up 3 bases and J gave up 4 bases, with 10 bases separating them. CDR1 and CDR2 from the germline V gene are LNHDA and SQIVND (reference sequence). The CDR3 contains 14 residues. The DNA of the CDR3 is TGTGCCAGTAGTATCGGGACACTGTACAATGAGCAGTTCTTC. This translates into CASSIGTLYNEQFF. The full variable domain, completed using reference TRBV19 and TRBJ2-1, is DGGITQSPKYLFRKEGQNVTLSCEQNLNHDAMYWYRQDPGQGLRLIYYSQIVNDFQKGDIAEGYSVSREKKESFPLTVTSAQKNPTAFYLCASSIGTLYNEQFFGPGTRLTVL.

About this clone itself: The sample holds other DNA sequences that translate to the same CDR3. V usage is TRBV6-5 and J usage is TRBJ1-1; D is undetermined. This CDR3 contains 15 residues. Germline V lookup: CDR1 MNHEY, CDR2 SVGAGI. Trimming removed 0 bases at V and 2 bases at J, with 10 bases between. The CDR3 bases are TGTGCCAGCAGTTACTCGGCCGGGCGAAACACTGAAGCTTTCTTT. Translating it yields CASSYSAGRNTEAFF.

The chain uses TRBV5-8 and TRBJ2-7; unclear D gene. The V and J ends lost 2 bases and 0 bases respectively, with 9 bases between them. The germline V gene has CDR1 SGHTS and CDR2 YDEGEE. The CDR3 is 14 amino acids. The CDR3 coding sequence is TGTGCCAGCAGCTTCGGCGAAGACTCCTACGAGCAGTACTTC. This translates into CASSFGEDSYEQYF.

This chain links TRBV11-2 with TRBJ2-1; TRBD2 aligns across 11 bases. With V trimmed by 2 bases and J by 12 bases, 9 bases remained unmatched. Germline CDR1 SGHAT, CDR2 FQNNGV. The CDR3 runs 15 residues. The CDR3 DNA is TGTGCCAGCAGCTTAAGGATAGCGGGAGGGCAAGTGCAGTTCTTC. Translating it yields CASSLRIAGGQVQFF. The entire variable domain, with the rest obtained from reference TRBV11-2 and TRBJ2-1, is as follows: EAGVAQSPRYKIIEKRQSVAFWCNPISGHATLYWYQQILGQGPKLLIQFQNNGVVDDSQLPKDRFSAERLKGVDSTLKIQPAKLEDSAVYLCASSLRIAGGQVQFFGPGTRLTVL.

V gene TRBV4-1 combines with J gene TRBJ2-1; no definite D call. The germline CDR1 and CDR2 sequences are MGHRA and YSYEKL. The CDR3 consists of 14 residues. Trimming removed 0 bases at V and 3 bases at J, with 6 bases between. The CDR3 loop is CASSQEQLYNEQFF. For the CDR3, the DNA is TGCGCCAGCAGCCAAGAACAACTCTACAATGAGCAGTTCTTC.

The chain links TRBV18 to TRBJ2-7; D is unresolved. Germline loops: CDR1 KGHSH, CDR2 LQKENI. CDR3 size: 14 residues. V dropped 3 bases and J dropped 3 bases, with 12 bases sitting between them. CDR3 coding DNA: TGTGCCAGCTCACCGGGTGGTAGCCTCTACGAGCAGTACTTC. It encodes CASSPGGSLYEQYF.

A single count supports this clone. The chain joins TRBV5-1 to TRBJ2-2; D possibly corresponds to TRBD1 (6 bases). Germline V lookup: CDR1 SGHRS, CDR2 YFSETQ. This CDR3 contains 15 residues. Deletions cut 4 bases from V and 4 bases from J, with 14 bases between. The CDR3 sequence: CASSTRGTGTGELFF. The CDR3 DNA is TGCGCCAGCAGCACCAGGGGCACCGGCACCGGGGAGCTGTTTTTT.

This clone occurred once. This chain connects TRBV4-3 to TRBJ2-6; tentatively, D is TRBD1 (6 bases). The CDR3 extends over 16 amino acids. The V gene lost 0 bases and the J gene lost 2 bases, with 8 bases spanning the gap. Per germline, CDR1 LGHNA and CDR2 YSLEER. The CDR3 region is CASSQEAGAGANVLTF. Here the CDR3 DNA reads TGCGCCAGCAGCCAAGAAGCAGGGGCTGGGGCCAACGTCCTGACTTTC.

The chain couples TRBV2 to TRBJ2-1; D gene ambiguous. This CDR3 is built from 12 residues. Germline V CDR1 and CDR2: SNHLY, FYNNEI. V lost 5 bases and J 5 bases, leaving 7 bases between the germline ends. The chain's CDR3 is CASSISNNEQFF. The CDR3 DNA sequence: TGTGCCAGCAGTATATCGAACAATGAGCAGTTCTTC.

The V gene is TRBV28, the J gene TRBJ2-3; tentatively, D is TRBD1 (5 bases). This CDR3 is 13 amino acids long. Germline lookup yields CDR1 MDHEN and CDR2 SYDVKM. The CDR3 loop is CGIGQGLTDTQYF. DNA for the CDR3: TGTGGGATAGGGCAGGGTTTAACAGATACGCAGTATTTT.

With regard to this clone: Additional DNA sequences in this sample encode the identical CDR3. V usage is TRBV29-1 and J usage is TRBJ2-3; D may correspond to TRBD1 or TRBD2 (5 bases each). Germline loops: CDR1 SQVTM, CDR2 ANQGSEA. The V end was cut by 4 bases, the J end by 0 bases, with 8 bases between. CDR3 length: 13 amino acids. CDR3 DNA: TGCAGCGTTGCGGGGCAGAGCACAGATACGCAGTATTTT. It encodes CSVAGQSTDTQYF.

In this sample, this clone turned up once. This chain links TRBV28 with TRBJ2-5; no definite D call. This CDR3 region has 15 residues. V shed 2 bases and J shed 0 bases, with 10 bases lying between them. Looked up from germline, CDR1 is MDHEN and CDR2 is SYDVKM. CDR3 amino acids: CASSLSTSYQETQYF. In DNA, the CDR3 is TGTGCCAGCAGTTTAAGCACCTCGTACCAAGAGACCCAGTACTTC. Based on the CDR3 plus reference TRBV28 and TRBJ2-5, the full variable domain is DVKVTQSSRYLVKRTGEKVFLECVQDMDHENMFWYRQDPGLGLRLIYFSYDVKMKEKGDIPEGYSVSREKKERFSLILESASTNQTSMYLCASSLSTSYQETQYFGPGTRLLVL.

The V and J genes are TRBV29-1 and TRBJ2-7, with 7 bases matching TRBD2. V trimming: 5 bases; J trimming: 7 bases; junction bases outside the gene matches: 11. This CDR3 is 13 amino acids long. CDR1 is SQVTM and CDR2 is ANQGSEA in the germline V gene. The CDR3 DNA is TGCAGCGTTTCTTTCTCACGGGAGGATGAGCAGTACTTC. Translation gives CSVSFSREDEQYF.

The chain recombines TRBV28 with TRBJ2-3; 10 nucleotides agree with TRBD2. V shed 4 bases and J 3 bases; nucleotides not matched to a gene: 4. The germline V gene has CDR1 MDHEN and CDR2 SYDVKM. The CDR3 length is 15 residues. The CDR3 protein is CASSSTSGQTDTQYF. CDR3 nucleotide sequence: TGTGCCAGCAGTTCGACTAGCGGGCAAACAGATACGCAGTATTTT.